This T cell receptor (beta chain) was sequenced during a study of read filtering for tumor transcriptome and immune sequencing. Study in general: After DNase treatment, RNA was made into whole-transcriptome libraries. Per sample, TCR-region reads ranged about 3.5 to 11 million by IR-seq, roughly 80 to 1,300 by RNA-seq.

This library used roughly 370 ng RNA and molecular barcoded adaptors spanning alpha/delta and beta/gamma chains. Via MiXCR, TCRdb re-called the reads, giving one row per CDR3 protein. The sample has around 29,000 distinct CDR3 sequences, 14% seen once. CDR1 and CDR2 (germline): DFQATT, SNEGSKA (reference sequence). The CDR3 covers 14 residues. Findings of the study overall: In IR-seq, single-read clonotypes were about 80% of clonotypes but around 3.2% of reads. RNA-seq captured clonotypes less deeply and reliably than IR-seq.

This clonotype showed up just a few times. Its antigen remains unidentified. A read error is possible here, since a much larger clone lies one base away. The rearrangement joins TRBV20-1 to TRBJ1-1; D not certain. Sequencing input: a population of CD138-negative cells sorted from bone marrow. This sequence was found in a donor over 35 with multiple myeloma. The CDR3 DNA follows: TGCGGTGCTAGACCAAAGCGAGGGTACACTGAAGCTTTCTTT. Protein product: CGARPKRGYTEAFF.